Below are 7 T cell receptor beta chains sequenced from a single sample in a study of blood T cell repertoires in COVID-19. This table comes from immunoSEQ multiplex PCR, and its TCRdb copy is limited to in-frame clones, with some not included. Here the sample spans 190,000 or so clones, roughly 89% being singletons. The sequenced sample was peripheral blood. The receptors were sampled from a man aged 40-49 years with acute or convalescent COVID-19.

The chain links TRBV6-5 to TRBJ1-1; no clear D. Trimming pared 7 bases from V and 1 base from J, leaving 10 bases between. Per the germline V gene, CDR1 is MNHEY and CDR2 is SVGAGI. This CDR3 contains 13 residues. CDR3 loop: CASKLERNTEAFF. DNA of the CDR3: TGTGCCAGCAAGTTGGAGAGGAACACTGAAGCTTTCTTT.

The V call is TRBV12-5, the J call TRBJ2-5, with TRBD1 matching over 8 bases. CDR3 size: 15 residues. The germline V gene encodes CDR1 LGHNT and CDR2 FRNRAP. V shed 1 base, J shed 5 bases, and the junction held 6 bases outside the gene matches. The CDR3 sequence is CASGLARTGKETQYF. The CDR3 DNA follows: TGTGCTAGTGGTTTGGCCCGGACAGGGAAGGAGACCCAGTACTTC. Full variable domain (outside the CDR3, taken from reference TRBV12-5 and TRBJ2-5): DARVTQTPRHKVTEMGQEVTMRCQPILGHNTVFWYRQTMMQGLELLAYFRNRAPLDDSGMPKDRFSAEMPDATLATLKIQPSEPRDSAVYFCASGLARTGKETQYFGPGTRLLVL.

The sample holds a few counts of this clone. The V and J genes are TRBV5-6 and TRBJ1-1; a possible D gene is TRBD1 (6 bases). Germline V gene data show CDR1 as SGHDT and CDR2 as YYEEEE. This CDR3 region has 15 residues. Between the trimmed V and J ends, which lost 8 bases and 0 bases, there was a span of 17 bases. In DNA, the CDR3 is TGTGCCAGTTTGCCAGGGGTCACTATGAACACTGAAGCTTTCTTT. Its translation: CASLPGVTMNTEAFF. The variable domain in full, with the rest retrieved from reference TRBV5-6 and TRBJ1-1, is DAGVTQSPTHLIKTRGQQVTLRCSPKSGHDTVSWYQQALGQGPQFIFQYYEEEERQRGNFPDRFSGHQFPNYSSELNVNALLLGDSALYLCASLPGVTMNTEAFFGQGTRLTVV.

V is TRBV5-6 and J is TRBJ1-2; D is ambiguous. V was trimmed by 5 bases and J by 4 bases, leaving 12 bases between them. Germline V gene sequence: CDR1 SGHDT, CDR2 YYEEEE. The length of the CDR3 is 13 residues. The CDR3 sequence is CASSSQNSYGYTF. The CDR3 coding sequence is TGTGCCAGCAGTTCACAGAACTCCTATGGCTACACCTTC.

CDR3: CASNISGGETDTQYF. CDR3 DNA sequence: TGTGCCAGCAATATTAGCGGGGGGGAAACAGATACGCAGTATTTT. V is TRBV27 and J is TRBJ2-3; 11 nucleotides align to TRBD2. With 7 bases clipped from V and 3 bases from J, the junction kept 6 bases outside the gene matches. CDR1 and CDR2 (germline): MNHEY, SMNVEV (reference sequence). CDR3 length: 15 residues.

The chain employs TRBV7-9 and TRBJ1-1, with TRBD1 identical over 10 bases. Germline V CDR1 and CDR2: SEHNR, FQNEAQ (reference sequence). V was clipped by 1 base and J by 2 bases; unmatched bases: 4. CDR3 length: 16 amino acids. CDR3 sequence (DNA): TGTGCCAGCAGCTTAGTGGGGACAGGGGTTAACACTGAAGCTTTCTTT. The encoded protein is CASSLVGTGVNTEAFF.

V and J are TRBV5-1 and TRBJ1-1; weak D call: TRBD1 (5 bases). This CDR3 has 11 amino acids. Germline-derived CDR1 and CDR2 are SGHRS and YFSETQ. Trimming took 6 bases from V and 6 from J, leaving 9 bases between them. CDR3 nucleotide sequence: TGCGCCAGCAAGTGGGGGGCTGAAGCTTTCTTT. Its protein is CASKWGAEAFF.